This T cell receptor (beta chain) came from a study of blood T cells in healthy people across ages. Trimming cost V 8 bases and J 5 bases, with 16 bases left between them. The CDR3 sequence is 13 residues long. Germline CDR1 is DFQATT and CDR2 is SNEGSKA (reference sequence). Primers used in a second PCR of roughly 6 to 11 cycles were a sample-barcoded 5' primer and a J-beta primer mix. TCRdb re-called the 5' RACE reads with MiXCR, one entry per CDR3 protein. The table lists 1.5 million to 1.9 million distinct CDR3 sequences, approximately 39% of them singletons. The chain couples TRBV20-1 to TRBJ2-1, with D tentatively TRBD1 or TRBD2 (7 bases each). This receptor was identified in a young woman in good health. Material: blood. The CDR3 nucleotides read TGCAGTAAGACAGGGAGGGCTCACAATGAGCAGTTCTTC. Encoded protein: CSKTGRAHNEQFF.